Reported below is one T cell receptor beta chain. Its specificity is not known. The sample originates from a study of T cell responses to AZD1222 COVID-19 vaccine. Study findings and constraints: Donors skewed white British and female; clonal diversity was possibly underestimated. Regions left unmutated in variants are reportedly the target of nearly half of spike-specific TCRs. At study baseline, merely several AZD1222 recipients were seropositive. Every sample of the repertoires postdated the peak T cell response.

CDR1 is SNHLY and CDR2 is FYNNEI in the germline V gene. The V gene lost 7 bases and the J gene lost 7 bases, with 23 bases spanning the gap. The CDR3 length is 17 residues. Assay: immunoSEQ multiplex PCR; the TCRdb copy retains only in-frame clones and omits some. The sample consists of tens of thousands of clones, around 90% of them appearing once. The source material was peripheral blood, sampled 28 days after the second AZD1222 dose. The chain employs TRBV2 and TRBJ1-6, with D tentatively TRBD1 (5 bases). This receptor was identified in an adult who received the AZD1222 COVID-19 vaccine. The CDR3 coding sequence is TGTGCCAGCATTAAACAGAACAGGATTCGACTGAATTCACCCCTCCACTTT. Its translation is CASIKQNRIRLNSPLHF.